The following is a TCR beta chain sequence with its context. This clonotype was counted only a few times. Its antigen is still unknown. No much larger clonotype is one base removed from it; base qualities were not supplied. The donors were 40 or so Caucasian individuals from Russia, aged roughly 6 to 100 years, who were systemically healthy. Approximately 9.7 milliliters of peripheral blood were drawn from each donor into EDTA-treated Vacutainer tubes. Ficoll-Paque density-gradient centrifugation was used to isolate PBMCs, with at least 7 million obtained per sample. Trizol reagent was used to extract total RNA from the PBMCs, yielding at least 5 micrograms per sample. The percentages of naive CD45RAhigh/CD27high T cells were determined by flow cytometry on a PBMC aliquot from every donor. The CDR3 runs 16 amino acids, cysteine and phenylalanine included. The entry retains the CDR3 DNA only, 48 bases that are in frame from base 1. V trim: 5 bases; J trim: 7 bases; unmatched bases: 13. Via the germline V gene, CDR1 is ENHRY and CDR2 SYGVKD.

Library preparation used 5' RACE. Sequenced using an Illumina HiSeq 2500. A second roughly 6 to 12 cycle PCR used a sample-barcoded 5' primer and a J-beta primer mix. A unique molecular identifier was introduced onto each TCR beta cDNA molecule by a template-switch 5' adaptor carrying 12 random nucleotides. Each sample yielded at least 2.5 million CDR3-containing paired-end reads. First-strand cDNA synthesis was performed from all RNA using the Mint cDNA synthesis kit, with priming by a TRBC-specific oligonucleotide. Following uracil-DNA glycosylase treatment, all cDNA underwent a first 18-cycle PCR with the universal primers M1SS and BC2_uni_R. In the paper's pipeline: Normalization of each sample was performed by random selection of 1 million high-quality reads, each carrying a distinct molecular identifier. Instead of being binned into consensus sequences, reads with shared molecular identifiers were discarded. MiTCR, with a Q25 quality threshold and the strictest error-elimination algorithm, was used for CDR3 identification, clonotype clustering and error correction. A nonparametric unseen species model with Euler transformation was used to estimate lower-bound total TCR beta diversity. In-frame beta chains were kept once TCRdb had trimmed the public reads at Q25 with fastp and called clones with MiXCR. Entries that share a CDR3 protein sequence are merged under the most common genes and DNA. The V and J calls and clone size come from TCRdb's table, not from the authors' own analysis. The sample has about 780,000 distinct CDR3 sequences on record, roughly 46% of them singletons. Jointly, the top ten make up roughly 20% of the sample.

The data belong to a study of blood T cells in healthy people across ages (dated by TCRdb to between 2015 and 2016). About the investigation overall: In model experiments, template switching captured about one uniquely barcoded TCR beta cDNA molecule for every two T cells. Using deep sequencing normalized with unique cDNA molecular identifiers, the study measured how TCR beta repertoire diversity changes with age. The donors were divided into four age groups: young (average roughly 15 years), middle-aged (about 40), aged (roughly 66) and long-lived (82). Using the same blood draw, the study looked at two additional independent replicas of 1 million unique cDNA reads for two donors, one aged 18 to 30 and the other aged 80 or older. Donors of different ages were randomly distributed across sequencing lanes to avoid experimental bias. Broad study findings and their caveats: As age increased, observed TCR beta diversity per million T cells dropped in a roughly linear way, and a significant reduction was already evident by age about 40. A strong correlation was found between observed TCR beta diversity and the percentage of naive T cells measured by flow cytometry. Conclusive comparison of naive and antigen-experienced compartments was prevented by the profiling of bulk unsorted PBMCs. Estimates of total diversity from one million sequenced T cells were regarded as lower bounds and underestimates. Compared with the aged group, the long-lived group had more naive CD4+ T cells, fewer expanded clones and increased TCR diversity, suggesting age selection. Because donor CMV infection status was unknown, age-related changes in expanded clonotypes were potentially confounded.

This chain joins TRBV10-3 to TRBJ2-7; the central 11 bases match TRBD2. Sequencing was performed on blood. The receptor's source is a man at least 80 years old in good health. The CDR3 protein: CAISSSGTSGYNEQYF. The DNA sequence follows: TGTGCCATCAGTTCCTCCGGGACTAGCGGATACAATGAGCAGTACTTC.